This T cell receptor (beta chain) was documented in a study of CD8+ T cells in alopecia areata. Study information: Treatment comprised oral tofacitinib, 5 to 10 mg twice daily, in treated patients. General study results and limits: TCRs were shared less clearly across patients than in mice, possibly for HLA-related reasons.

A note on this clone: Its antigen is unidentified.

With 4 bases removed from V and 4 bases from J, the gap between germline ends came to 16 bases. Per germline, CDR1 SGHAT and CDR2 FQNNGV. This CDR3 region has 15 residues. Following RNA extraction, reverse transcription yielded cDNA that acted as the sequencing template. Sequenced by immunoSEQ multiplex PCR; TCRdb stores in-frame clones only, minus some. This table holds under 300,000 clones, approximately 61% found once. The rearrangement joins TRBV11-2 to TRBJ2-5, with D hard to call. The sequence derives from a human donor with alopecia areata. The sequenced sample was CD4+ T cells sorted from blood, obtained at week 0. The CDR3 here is CASSSDHTPLETQYF. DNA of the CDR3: TGTGCCAGCAGCTCTGACCATACTCCTTTAGAGACCCAGTACTTC.